Below, one T cell receptor beta chain is given with its context. Here immunoSEQ multiplex PCR was the method, and the copy in TCRdb shows in-frame clones only, minus some. There are approximately 220,000 clones in the sample; roughly 80% occur only once, and approximately 4% lies in the top ten. The germline V gene has CDR1 SGHRS and CDR2 YFSETQ. The V and J ends lost 5 bases and 2 bases respectively, with 10 bases between them. CDR3 length equals 13 residues. The data derive from a study of blood T cell repertoires in COVID-19. This TCR came from a middle-aged woman who had been exposed to COVID-19. Material: PBMCs or T cells enriched from blood (not recorded which). The J gene is TRBJ1-2, the V gene TRBV5-1; D call uncertain. The DNA of the CDR3 is TGCGCCAGCAGGGGCTCCCTCAACTATGGCTACACCTTC. Translation: CASRGSLNYGYTF.